One TCR beta chain is described in this entry. Alongside a J-beta primer mix, a sample-barcoded 5' primer served in a second PCR lasting roughly 7 to 11 cycles. TCRdb reprocessed the 5' RACE reads via MiXCR and lists one record per CDR3 protein. The table records about 1.4 million distinct CDR3 sequences, around 55% of them present only once. This specimen belongs to a study of blood T cells in healthy people across ages. CDR3 length equals 11 residues. Germline CDR1 reads MGHRA; CDR2 reads YSYEKL. V lost 4 bases, J lost 14 bases, and 12 bases lay in between. Sequenced input: blood. The receptor was isolated from a man between 18 and 29 years old in good health. The chain has TRBV4-1 and TRBJ2-1; no clear D gene. The CDR3 DNA sequence: TGCGCCAGCAGCCTGGGCGGTCGGGAGTTCTTC. Encoded protein: CASSLGGREFF.